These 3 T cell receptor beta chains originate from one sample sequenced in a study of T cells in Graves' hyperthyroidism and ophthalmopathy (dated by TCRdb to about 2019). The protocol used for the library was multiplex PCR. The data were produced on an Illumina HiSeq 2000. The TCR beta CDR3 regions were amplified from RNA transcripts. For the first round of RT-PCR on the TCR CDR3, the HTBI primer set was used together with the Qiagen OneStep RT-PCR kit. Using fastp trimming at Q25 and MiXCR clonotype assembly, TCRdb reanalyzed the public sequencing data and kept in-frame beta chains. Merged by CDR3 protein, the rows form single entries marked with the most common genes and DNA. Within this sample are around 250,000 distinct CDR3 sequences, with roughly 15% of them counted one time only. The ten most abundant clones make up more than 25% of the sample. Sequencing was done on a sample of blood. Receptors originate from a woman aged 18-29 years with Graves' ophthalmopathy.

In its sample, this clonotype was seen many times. The CDR3 DNA reads as TGCGCCAGCAGTCCCTTAGGTGGTAATCAGCCCCAGCATTTT. This translates into CASSPLGGNQPQHF. The J gene is TRBJ1-5, the V gene TRBV5-1; D gene unclear. Germline CDR1 reads SGHRS; CDR2 reads YFSETQ. The length of the CDR3 is 14 residues. Trimming left V 5 bases short and J 4 bases short, with 13 bases between.

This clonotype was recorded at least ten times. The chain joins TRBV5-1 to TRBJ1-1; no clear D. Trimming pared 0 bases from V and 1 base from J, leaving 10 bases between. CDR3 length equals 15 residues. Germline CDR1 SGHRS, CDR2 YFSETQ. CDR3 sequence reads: CASSLAPEGNTEAFF. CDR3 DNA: TGCGCCAGCAGCTTGGCGCCGGAAGGGAACACTGAAGCTTTCTTT. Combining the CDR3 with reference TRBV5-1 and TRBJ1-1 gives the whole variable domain KAGVTQTPRYLIKTRGQQVTLSCSPISGHRSVSWYQQTPGQGLQFLFEYFSETQRNKGNFPGRFSGRQFSNSRSEMNVSTLELGDSALYLCASSLAPEGNTEAFFGQGTRLTVV.

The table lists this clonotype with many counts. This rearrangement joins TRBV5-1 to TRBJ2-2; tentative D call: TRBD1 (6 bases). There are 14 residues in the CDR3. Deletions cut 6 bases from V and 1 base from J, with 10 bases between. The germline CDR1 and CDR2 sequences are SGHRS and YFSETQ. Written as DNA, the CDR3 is TGCGCCAGCACCTCGACAGGGAACACCGGGGAGCTGTTTTTT. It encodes CASTSTGNTGELFF.